The 25 T cell receptor beta chains below all came from one sample that was sequenced in a study of CD8+CD57+ T cells in acquired aplastic anemia. Genomic DNA acted as the template from which TCR beta VDJ combination and CDR3 sequence profiling were carried out. Each CDR3 protein is one row after TCRdb ran MiXCR on the reads. The table records 250,000 to 300,000 distinct CDR3 sequences, 55% to 65% of them present only once. Sequencing was done on a sample of sorted CD4+, CD8+, or CD8+CD57+ T cells (not recorded which) from PBMCs. Receptor source: a human donor with severe aplastic anemia or a healthy control (not recorded which).

The sample holds a few counts of this clonotype. The V and J genes are TRBV24-1 and TRBJ2-5, with 7 bases identical to TRBD2. Germline V lookup: CDR1 KGHDR, CDR2 SFDVKD. Unmatched junction bases numbered 7, after V lost 3 bases and J lost 4 bases. This CDR3 spans 15 amino acids. This chain's CDR3 is CATSDGRGQGETQYF. The CDR3 DNA reads TGTGCCACCAGTGATGGGAGGGGTCAGGGAGAGACCCAGTACTTC.

This clonotype was found many times. With a much larger clone just one base away, this may be a read error. This chain uses TRBV10-3 with TRBJ2-5; 9 bases match TRBD2. There are 12 residues in the CDR3. In germline, CDR1 is ENHRY, CDR2 SYGVKD. DNA for the CDR3: TGTGCCATCAGCTCCGCGGGAGGGACCCGGTACTTC. It specifies CAISSAGGTRYF.

V is TRBV6-1 and J is TRBJ2-7; the match to TRBD1 covers 7 bases. The length of the CDR3 is 14 residues. Germline trimming cut 7 bases from V and 9 bases from J; bases unmatched to any gene: 15. The V gene's germline CDR1 is MNHNS and CDR2 SASEGT. The CDR3 bases are TGTGCCAGCACCCAGAGACAGGGCTCCGATACGCAGTACTTC. This encodes CASTQRQGSDTQYF.

This chain uses TRBV24-1 with TRBJ2-2, with 9 bases aligning to TRBD2. The trim removed 0 bases at V and 7 bases at J, leaving 5 bases unmatched. The CDR3 spans 16 residues. Germline CDR1 and CDR2: KGHDR and SFDVKD. The CDR3 loop is CATSDLGLARGGELFF. The CDR3 nucleotides are TGTGCCACCAGTGATTTGGGACTAGCGAGGGGCGGGGAGCTGTTTTTT.

The V gene is TRBV15, the J gene TRBJ2-4; tentative D call: TRBD2 (5 bases). The CDR3 extends over 14 amino acids. The V gene lost 3 bases and the J gene lost 2 bases, with 8 bases spanning the gap. Germline CDR1 LNHNV, CDR2 YYDKDF (reference sequence). CDR3 coding DNA: TGTGCCACCAGCAGCCGGGATCCCAAAAACATTCAGTACTTC. Translation: CATSSRDPKNIQYF.

This clonotype was detected ten times or more. J is TRBJ2-1 and V is TRBV6-2 or TRBV6-3; D unresolved. The CDR3 contains 15 residues. Deletions cut 1 base from V and 7 bases from J, with 14 bases between. Germline lookup yields CDR1 MNHEY and CDR2 SVGEGT. The CDR3 DNA sequence: TGTGCCAGCAGTTACTTCAACCCCTCCGATAATGAGCAGTTCTTC. It codes for CASSYFNPSDNEQFF.

This clonotype was seen a few times. The chain carries TRBV20-1 and TRBJ1-2, with 7 bases that match TRBD1. With 3 bases clipped from V and 3 bases from J, the junction kept 1 base outside the gene matches. Germline loops: CDR1 DFQATT, CDR2 SNEGSKA (reference sequence). The CDR3 sequence is 12 residues long. The CDR3 DNA sequence: TGCAGTGCTAGTGACAGGGACTATGGCTACACCTTC. Protein product: CSASDRDYGYTF.

This clonotype was recorded a few times. The chain is built from TRBV2 and TRBJ2-7; 10 bases agree with TRBD2. The CDR3 totals 15 residues. Per the germline V gene, CDR1 is SNHLY and CDR2 is FYNNEI. V was pared by 7 bases and J by 0 bases, with 6 bases of the junction left unmatched. The CDR3, as DNA: TGTGCCAGCATAGCGGGGGGATCGAGCTCCTACGAGCAGTACTTC. Its translation is CASIAGGSSSYEQYF. Based on the CDR3 plus reference TRBV2 and TRBJ2-7, the full variable domain is EPEVTQTPSHQVTQMGQEVILRCVPISNHLYFYWYRQILGQKVEFLVSFYNNEISEKSEIFDDQFSVERPDGSNFTLKIRSTKLEDSAMYFCASIAGGSSSYEQYFGPGTRLTVT.

This rearrangement joins TRBV5-1 to TRBJ1-5; D gene uncertain. The germline CDR1 and CDR2 sequences are SGHRS and YFSETQ. Trimming stripped 5 bases from V and 5 bases from J, with 11 bases between. The CDR3 consists of 13 residues. CDR3 DNA: TGCGCCAGCAGTCAAGACGCCGATCAGCCCCAGCATTTT. Translating gives CASSQDADQPQHF.

The table lists this clonotype with a few counts. This chain joins TRBV7-2 and TRBJ2-7; TRBD2 might be the D (6 bases). The V end was cut by 1 base, the J end by 5 bases, with 15 bases between. Germline loops: CDR1 SGHTA, CDR2 FQGNSA. This CDR3 spans 15 amino acids. Here the CDR3 DNA reads TGTGCCAGCAGCTTAGGGGGAGGTCGAGGACACGAGCAGTACTTC. Protein product: CASSLGGGRGHEQYF.

As to this clonotype: A junction boundary mismatches the germline segment, possibly from a read error. V usage is TRBV5-1 and J usage is TRBJ2-5; TRBD2 matches 10 bases. The length of the CDR3 is 13 residues. CDR1 is SGHRS, CDR2 YFSETQ, per germline. CDR3 DNA: TGTGCCAGCAGCAGTAGCGGGGGGTCTGGATGCCACTTC. Translation: CASSSSGGSGCHF. Using reference TRBV5-1 and TRBJ2-5 for the parts outside the CDR3, the full variable domain is KAGVTQTPRYLIKTRGQQVTLSCSPISGHRSVSWYQQTPGQGLQFLFEYFSETQRNKGNFPGRFSGRQFSNSRSEMNVSTLELGDSALYLCASSSSGGSGCHFGPGTRLLVL.

This clonotype came up many times. This chain uses TRBV5-8 with TRBJ2-2; 12 nucleotides align to TRBD2. J gave up 3 bases and V 1 base, and 4 bases lay outside the gene matches. Germline values: CDR1 SGHTS, CDR2 YDEGEE. The length of the CDR3 is 17 residues. The CDR3 DNA follows: TGTGCCAGCAGCTTGACTAGCGGGGGGCTGTACACCGGGGAGCTGTTTTTT. It codes for CASSLTSGGLYTGELFF.

This clonotype was seen many times. The rearrangement uses TRBV5-1 and TRBJ1-2, with a tentative D call TRBD1 (5 bases). The CDR3 totals 16 residues. V gave up 3 bases and J gave up 4 bases, with 19 bases separating them. CDR1 SGHRS and CDR2 YFSETQ come from the germline V gene. CDR3 DNA: TGCGCCAGCAGCTCAGCGCCGCCGGGACTCGGCTATGGCTACACCTTC. Encoded protein: CASSSAPPGLGYGYTF.

V and J are TRBV5-8 and TRBJ2-5, with TRBD2 as a possible D gene (6 bases). The CDR3 totals 15 residues. Trimming stripped 4 bases from V and 5 bases from J, with 18 bases between. Germline CDR1 is SGHTS and CDR2 is YDEGEE. CDR3 amino acids: CASSTGTAGGETQYF. The CDR3 region has the DNA TGTGCCAGCAGCACTGGGACTGCCGGCGGGGAGACCCAGTACTTC.

The table lists this clonotype with many counts. V gene TRBV5-1 combines with J gene TRBJ2-2; 7 bases are a match to TRBD1. V was pared by 1 base and J by 5 bases, with 2 bases of the junction left unmatched. This CDR3 has 14 residues. Germline values: CDR1 SGHRS, CDR2 YFSETQ. CDR3 DNA sequence: TGCGCCAGCAGCTTGACAGGGGAAACCGGGGAGCTGTTTTTT. Protein sequence: CASSLTGETGELFF. Full variable domain (missing parts from reference TRBV5-1 and TRBJ2-2): KAGVTQTPRYLIKTRGQQVTLSCSPISGHRSVSWYQQTPGQGLQFLFEYFSETQRNKGNFPGRFSGRQFSNSRSEMNVSTLELGDSALYLCASSLTGETGELFFGEGSRLTVL.

A note on this clonotype: A read error may account for a junction end that differs from germline. The chain has TRBV2 and TRBJ1-2; tentatively, D is TRBD1 (5 bases). The CDR3 totals 14 residues. Germline V CDR1 and CDR2: SNHLY, FYNNEI. CDR3 sequence (DNA): TGTGCCGGCAGGGAACCAACGGCTAACTATGGCTACACCTTC. Amino acids: CAGREPTANYGYTF.

This clonotype occurred many times. This chain connects TRBV6-5 to TRBJ1-1; D remains ambiguous. Germline V gene data show CDR1 as MNHEY and CDR2 as SVGAGI. Trimming removed 0 bases at V and 2 bases at J, with 16 bases between. The CDR3 loop spans 17 amino acids. The CDR3 here is CASSYSSGGSFNTEAFF. CDR3 bases: TGTGCCAGCAGTTACTCGTCGGGCGGGTCGTTCAACACTGAAGCTTTCTTT.

This clonotype was counted ten times or more. The chain links TRBV6-5 to TRBJ2-1; D ambiguous. Germline V gives CDR1 MNHEY, CDR2 SVGAGI. V was cut by 5 bases and J by 8 bases, with 13 bases left in between. The CDR3 contains 13 residues. The CDR3 sequence is CASSRVPTDEQFF. The CDR3 nucleotides read TGTGCCAGCAGTCGGGTCCCTACGGATGAGCAGTTCTTC.

This clonotype was detected ten times or more. This chain links TRBV10-3 with TRBJ2-1; 7 bases align to TRBD2. Trimming took 6 bases from V and 2 from J; bases not matched to a gene: 4. The CDR3 runs 14 residues. CDR1 and CDR2 (germline): ENHRY, SYGVKD. The CDR3 region is CAIRELAAYNEQFF. The CDR3 bases are TGTGCCATCAGAGAGCTAGCGGCCTACAATGAGCAGTTCTTC.

The chain is built from TRBV9 and TRBJ1-1; no definite D call. CDR1 and CDR2 (germline): SGDLS, YYNGEE. The CDR3 sequence is 13 residues long. The V gene lost 3 bases and the J gene lost 3 bases, with 9 bases spanning the gap. In DNA, the CDR3 is TGTGCCAGCAGCGGCAAGGACCACACTGAAGCTTTCTTT. It is translated as CASSGKDHTEAFF.

This clonotype appeared many times. A much larger clonotype is one base distant, so this may be a read error. The V call is TRBV20-1, the J call TRBJ2-3; D tentatively fits TRBD1 or TRBD2 (5 bases each). The V end was cut by 6 bases, the J end by 0 bases, with 10 bases between. Germline assignment: CDR1 DFQATT and CDR2 SNEGSKA (reference sequence). CDR3 size: 13 residues. The CDR3, as DNA: TGCAGTGCCTGGGACCACAGCACAGATACGCAGTATTTT. Protein product: CSAWDHSTDTQYF.

A word on this clonotype: Just one base apart from a much larger clone, this may be a read error. DNA of the CDR3: TGTGCCAGCTCACCAGTGAAGGCTCAAGAGCAGTACTTC. It specifies CASSPVKAQEQYF. The rearrangement links TRBV12-3 or TRBV12-4 to TRBJ2-7; D unclear. CDR3 length: 13 residues. Trimming removed 8 bases at V and 7 bases at J, with 18 bases between.

V gene TRBV10-3 combines with J gene TRBJ1-1; D is perhaps TRBD1 (6 bases). This CDR3 spans 13 amino acids. The germline V gene has CDR1 ENHRY and CDR2 SYGVKD. V was shortened by 10 bases and J by 5 bases, with 17 bases between the two germline ends. The CDR3 spells CATRDTVQTEAFF. For the CDR3, the DNA is TGTGCCACCAGGGACACGGTGCAGACTGAAGCTTTCTTT.

V usage is TRBV29-1 and J usage is TRBJ2-3; TRBD1 agrees at 9 bases. The CDR3 consists of 15 residues. The J segment lost 3 bases and the V segment lost 2 bases, leaving 6 bases of the junction unmatched. Germline values: CDR1 SQVTM, CDR2 ANQGSEA. CDR3 sequence (DNA): TGCAGCGTTGAACGGAACAGGGGGCGAACAGATACGCAGTATTTT. It is translated as CSVERNRGRTDTQYF.

V is TRBV2 and J is TRBJ2-4, with TRBD1 as a possible D gene (6 bases). This CDR3 has 14 residues. Trimming cost V 2 bases and J 5 bases, with 10 bases left between them. Germline loops: CDR1 SNHLY, CDR2 FYNNEI. CDR3 loop: CASSERTGQNIQYF. CDR3 sequence (DNA): TGTGCCAGCAGTGAACGTACAGGGCAAAACATTCAGTACTTC.